The 3 T cell receptor beta chains below come from one sample, sequenced in a study of cytotoxic CD8 clonotypes in ibrutinib-treated CLL. Using immunoSEQ multiplex PCR, the repertoire was profiled, and TCRdb retains in-frame clones only, with some absent. The table records roughly 330,000 clones, 67% of them present only once. This material consisted of PBMCs, taken after 36 months of ibrutinib treatment. These receptors were obtained from a human donor with chronic lymphocytic leukemia.

The CDR3 DNA is TGTGCCAGCAGCCCCAACTTCTACAGGGATGGAAACACCATATATTTT. Translation: CASSPNFYRDGNTIYF. The chain recombines TRBV7-6 with TRBJ1-3; the D gene is possibly TRBD1 (6 bases). CDR3 length: 16 residues. The ends were cut back, 5 bases at V and 3 bases at J, with 17 bases in the middle. Looked up from germline, CDR1 is SGHVS and CDR2 is FNYEAQ.

The V call is TRBV7-8, the J call TRBJ2-7; tentative D call: TRBD2 (6 bases). The CDR3 totals 16 residues. Between the trimmed V and J ends, which lost 5 bases and 3 bases, there was a span of 20 bases. Germline CDR1 SGHVS, CDR2 FQNEAQ. The CDR3 coding sequence is TGTGCCAGCAGCGCCCAACCGGGACTGAAGCTCTACGAGCAGTACTTC. It is translated as CASSAQPGLKLYEQYF. Using reference TRBV7-8 and TRBJ2-7 for the parts outside the CDR3, the full variable domain is GAGVSQSPRYKVAKRGQDVALRCDPISGHVSLFWYQQALGQGPEFLTYFQNEAQLDKSGLPSDRFFAERPEGSVSTLKIQRTQQEDSAVYLCASSAQPGLKLYEQYFGPGTRLTVT.

This chain links TRBV6-5 with TRBJ1-1; D is perhaps TRBD1 (5 bases). V lost 0 bases to trimming and J lost 4 bases, with 9 bases between them. The germline CDR1 and CDR2 sequences are MNHEY and SVGAGI. The CDR3 spans 14 residues. The CDR3 DNA is TGTGCCAGCAGTTACTCGAGTGGGACCACTGAAGCTTTCTTT. Residues: CASSYSSGTTEAFF.